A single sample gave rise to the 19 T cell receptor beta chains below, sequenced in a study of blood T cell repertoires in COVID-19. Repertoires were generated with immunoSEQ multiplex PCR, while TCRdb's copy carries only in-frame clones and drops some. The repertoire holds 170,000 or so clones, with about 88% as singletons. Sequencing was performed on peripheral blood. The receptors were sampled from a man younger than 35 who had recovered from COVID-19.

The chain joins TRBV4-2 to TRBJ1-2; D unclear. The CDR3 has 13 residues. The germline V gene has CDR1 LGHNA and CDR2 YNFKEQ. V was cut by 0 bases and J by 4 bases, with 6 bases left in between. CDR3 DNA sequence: TGTGCCAGCAGCCAAGATAGAGGCTATGGCTACACCTTC. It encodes CASSQDRGYGYTF.

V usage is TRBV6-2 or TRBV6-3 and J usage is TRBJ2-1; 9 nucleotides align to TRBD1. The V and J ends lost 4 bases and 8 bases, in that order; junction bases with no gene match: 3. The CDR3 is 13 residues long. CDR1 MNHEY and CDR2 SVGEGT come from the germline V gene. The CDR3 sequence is CASSWGTGYEQFF. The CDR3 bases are TGTGCCAGCAGTTGGGGGACAGGGTATGAGCAGTTCTTC.

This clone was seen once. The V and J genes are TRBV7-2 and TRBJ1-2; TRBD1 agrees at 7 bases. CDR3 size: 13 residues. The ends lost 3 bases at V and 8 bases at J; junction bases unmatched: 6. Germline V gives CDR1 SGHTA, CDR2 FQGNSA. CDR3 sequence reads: CASSFTGAKGYTF. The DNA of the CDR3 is TGTGCCAGCAGCTTTACAGGGGCCAAAGGCTACACCTTC.

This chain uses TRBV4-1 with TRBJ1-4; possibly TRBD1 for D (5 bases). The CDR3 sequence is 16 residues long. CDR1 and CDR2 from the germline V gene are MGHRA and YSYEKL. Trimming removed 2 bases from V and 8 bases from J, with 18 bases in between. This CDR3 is CASSQNSGTRTEKLFF. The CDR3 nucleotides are TGCGCCAGCAGCCAAAATTCCGGGACTCGTACAGAAAAACTGTTTTTT.

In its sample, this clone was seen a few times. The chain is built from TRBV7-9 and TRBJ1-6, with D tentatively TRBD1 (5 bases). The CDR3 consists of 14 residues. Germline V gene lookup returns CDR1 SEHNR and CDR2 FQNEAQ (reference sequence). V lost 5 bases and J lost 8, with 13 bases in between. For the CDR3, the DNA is TGTGCCAGCAGCACCTCAGGGTTCTATTCACCCCTCCACTTT. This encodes CASSTSGFYSPLHF.

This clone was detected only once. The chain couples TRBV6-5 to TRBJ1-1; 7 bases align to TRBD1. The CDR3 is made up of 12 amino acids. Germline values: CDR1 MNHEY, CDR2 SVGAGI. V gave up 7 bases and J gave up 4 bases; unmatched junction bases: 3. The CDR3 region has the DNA TGTGCCAGCATCCAGGGGGGCACTGAAGCTTTCTTT. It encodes CASIQGGTEAFF.

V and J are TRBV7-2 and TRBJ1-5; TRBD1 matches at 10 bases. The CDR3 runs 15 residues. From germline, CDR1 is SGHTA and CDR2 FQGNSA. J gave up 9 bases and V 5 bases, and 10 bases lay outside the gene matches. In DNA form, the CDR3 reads TGTGCCAGCAGCGTCGGACAGGGGGTTGGGTGGCCCCAGCATTTT. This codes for CASSVGQGVGWPQHF.

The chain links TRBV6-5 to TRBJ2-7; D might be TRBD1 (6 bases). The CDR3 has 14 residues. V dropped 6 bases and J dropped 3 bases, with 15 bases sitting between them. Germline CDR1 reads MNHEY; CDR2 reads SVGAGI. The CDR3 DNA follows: TGTGCCAGCAGGCGGGCAGGGGAGAACTACGAGCAGTACTTC. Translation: CASRRAGENYEQYF.

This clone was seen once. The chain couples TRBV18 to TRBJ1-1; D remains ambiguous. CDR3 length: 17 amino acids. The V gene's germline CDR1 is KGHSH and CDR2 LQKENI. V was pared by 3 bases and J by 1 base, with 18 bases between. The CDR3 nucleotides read TGTGCCAGCTCACCGACCACGGGAGGGAACCGGAACACTGAAGCTTTCTTT. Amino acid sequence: CASSPTTGGNRNTEAFF.

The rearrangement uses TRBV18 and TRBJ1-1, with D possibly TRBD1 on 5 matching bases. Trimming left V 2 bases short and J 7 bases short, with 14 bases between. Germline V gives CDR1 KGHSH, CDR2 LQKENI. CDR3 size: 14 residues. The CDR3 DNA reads TGTGCCAGCTCACCAGGGGCCGGGCTGGGTGAAGCTTTCTTT. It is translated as CASSPGAGLGEAFF.

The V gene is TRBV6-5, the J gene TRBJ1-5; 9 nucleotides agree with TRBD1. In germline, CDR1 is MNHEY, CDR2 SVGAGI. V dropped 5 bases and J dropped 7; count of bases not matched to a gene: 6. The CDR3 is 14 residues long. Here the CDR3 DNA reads TGTGCCAGCAGTAGGACAGGGGAGCCCCAGCCCCAGCATTTT. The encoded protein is CASSRTGEPQPQHF.

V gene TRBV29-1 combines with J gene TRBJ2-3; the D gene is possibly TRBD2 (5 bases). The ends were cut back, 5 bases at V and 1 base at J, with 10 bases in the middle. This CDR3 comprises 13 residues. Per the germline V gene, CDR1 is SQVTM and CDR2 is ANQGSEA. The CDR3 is CSVISGRTDTQYF. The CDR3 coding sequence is TGCAGCGTTATAAGCGGACGCACAGATACGCAGTATTTT.

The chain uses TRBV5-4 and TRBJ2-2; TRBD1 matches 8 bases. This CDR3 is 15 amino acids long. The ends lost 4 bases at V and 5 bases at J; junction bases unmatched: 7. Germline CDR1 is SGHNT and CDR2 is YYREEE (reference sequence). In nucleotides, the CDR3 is TGTGCCAGCAGCCCGGGGGACAGGCGGACCGGGGAGCTGTTTTTT. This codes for CASSPGDRRTGELFF.

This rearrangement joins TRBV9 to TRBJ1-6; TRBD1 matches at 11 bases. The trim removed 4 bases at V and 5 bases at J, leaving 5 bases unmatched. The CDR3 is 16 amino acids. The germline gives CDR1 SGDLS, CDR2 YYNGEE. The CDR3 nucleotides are TGTGCCAGCAGCCAGGACAGGGGGCGGAATAATTCACCCCTCCACTTT. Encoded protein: CASSQDRGRNNSPLHF. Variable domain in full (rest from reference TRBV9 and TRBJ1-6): DSGVTQTPKHLITATGQRVTLRCSPRSGDLSVYWYQQSLDQGLQFLIQYYNGEERAKGNILERFSAQQFPDLHSELNLSSLELGDSALYFCASSQDRGRNNSPLHFGNGTRLTVT.

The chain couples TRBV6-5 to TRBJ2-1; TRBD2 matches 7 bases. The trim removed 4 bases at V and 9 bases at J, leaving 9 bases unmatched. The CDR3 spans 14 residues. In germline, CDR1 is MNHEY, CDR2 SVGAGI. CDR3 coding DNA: TGTGCCAGCAGTTGGGAAGCGGGACGAGGTGAGCAGTTCTTC. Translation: CASSWEAGRGEQFF.

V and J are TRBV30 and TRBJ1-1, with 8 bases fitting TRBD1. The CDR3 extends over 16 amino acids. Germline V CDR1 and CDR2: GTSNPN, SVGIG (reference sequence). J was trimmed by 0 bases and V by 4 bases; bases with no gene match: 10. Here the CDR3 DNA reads TGTGCCTGGACGGGACAGGTATTAGGGTTGAACACTGAAGCTTTCTTT. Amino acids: CAWTGQVLGLNTEAFF.

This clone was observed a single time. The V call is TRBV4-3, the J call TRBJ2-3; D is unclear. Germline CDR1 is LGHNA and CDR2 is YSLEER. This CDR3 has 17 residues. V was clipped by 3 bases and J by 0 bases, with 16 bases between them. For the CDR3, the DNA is TGCGCCAGCAGCCAGGGCCCCGTGGGCCGAAGCACAGATACGCAGTATTTT. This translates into CASSQGPVGRSTDTQYF.

The CDR3 DNA follows: TGTGCCAGCAGCTTTGGGCTTAACCCATGGTTGAGGCAGTTCTTC. It specifies CASSFGLNPWLRQFF. This rearrangement joins TRBV11-2 to TRBJ2-1; D is undetermined. Trimming cost V 3 bases and J 12 bases, with 21 bases left between them. Germline V gene data show CDR1 as SGHAT and CDR2 as FQNNGV. This CDR3 region has 15 residues.

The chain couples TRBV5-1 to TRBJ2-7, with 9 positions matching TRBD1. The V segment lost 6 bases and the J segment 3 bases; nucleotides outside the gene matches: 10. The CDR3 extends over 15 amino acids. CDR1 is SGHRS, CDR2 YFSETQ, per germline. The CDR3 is CASTPRGTGSYEQYF. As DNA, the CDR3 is TGCGCCAGCACCCCGCGTGGGACAGGGAGCTACGAGCAGTACTTC.